The 5 T cell receptor beta chains given below trace back to one sample, sequenced in a study of OX40 agonist ivuxolimab in advanced cancers. Clones were sequenced by immunoSEQ multiplex PCR, and TCRdb holds only the in-frame ones, with some missing. The sample lists 40,000 to 60,000 clones, about four fifths occurring once. Specimen: CD4+ or CD8+ T cells sorted from blood, collected in a trial of the OX40 agonist ivuxolimab. The source is an adult with an advanced solid tumor such as melanoma, head and neck, liver or kidney cancer.

This chain links TRBV5-4 with TRBJ1-1; 8 bases are shared with TRBD1. CDR3 length equals 15 residues. Germline CDR1 and CDR2: SGHNT and YYREEE (reference sequence). V shed 4 bases and J 2 bases; nucleotides not matched to a gene: 7. Here the CDR3 reads CASSLWTGTNTEAFF. The CDR3 DNA is TGTGCCAGCAGCCTCTGGACAGGGACAAACACTGAAGCTTTCTTT.

This chain links TRBV7-8 with TRBJ1-4; no reliable D call. The CDR3 is made up of 17 amino acids. CDR1 and CDR2 from the germline V gene are SGHVS and FQNEAQ. The V gene lost 4 bases and the J gene lost 7 bases, with 22 bases spanning the gap. CDR3 in DNA: TGTGCCAGCAGCTCGGGCCCCTTCGCGGTTGATAGTGAAAAACTGTTTTTT. The encoded protein is CASSSGPFAVDSEKLFF.

In its sample, this clone was seen a few times. This sequence joins TRBV14 and TRBJ2-7; TRBD2 might be the D (5 bases). The CDR3 runs to 12 residues. The V gene's germline CDR1 is SGHDN and CDR2 FVKESK. The V and J ends lost 6 bases and 7 bases respectively, with 13 bases between them. DNA of the CDR3: TGTGCCAGCAGGCCCTTATCGGGGGAGCAGTACTTC. Its protein is CASRPLSGEQYF.

This clone showed up just a few times. The V gene is TRBV6-5, the J gene TRBJ1-1; the D gene is possibly TRBD1 (6 bases). V lost 4 bases, J lost 2 bases, and 8 bases lay in between. Germline CDR1 reads MNHEY; CDR2 reads SVGAGI. This CDR3 contains 13 residues. The CDR3 region has the DNA TGTGCCAGCAGTTGGACAGTAAACACTGAAGCTTTCTTT. Translating gives CASSWTVNTEAFF.

This chain links TRBV13 with TRBJ1-2; TRBD1 matches 7 bases. The ends lost 1 base at V and 1 base at J; junction bases unmatched: 3. Germline V CDR1 and CDR2: PRHDT, FYEKMQ (reference sequence). The CDR3 runs 15 residues. The CDR3 bases are TGTGCCAGCAGCTTAGTACAGGGGAATAACTATGGCTACACCTTC. This encodes CASSLVQGNNYGYTF. Together with reference TRBV13 and TRBJ1-2, the CDR3 gives the full variable domain: AAGVIQSPRHLIKEKRETATLKCYPIPRHDTVYWYQQGPGQDPQFLISFYEKMQSDKGSIPDRFSAQQFSDYHSELNMSSLELGDSALYFCASSLVQGNNYGYTFGSGTRLTVV.